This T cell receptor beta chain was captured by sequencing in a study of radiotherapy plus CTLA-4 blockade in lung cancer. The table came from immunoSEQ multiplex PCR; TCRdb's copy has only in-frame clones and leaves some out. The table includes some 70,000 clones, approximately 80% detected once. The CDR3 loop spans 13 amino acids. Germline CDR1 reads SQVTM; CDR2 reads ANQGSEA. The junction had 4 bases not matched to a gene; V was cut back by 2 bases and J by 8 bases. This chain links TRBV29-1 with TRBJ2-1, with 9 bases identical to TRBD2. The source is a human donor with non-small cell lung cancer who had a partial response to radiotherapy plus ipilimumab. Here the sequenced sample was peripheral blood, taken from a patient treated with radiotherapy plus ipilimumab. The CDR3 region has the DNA TGCAGCGTTGAACTAGCGGGAAGAGATGAGCAGTTCTTC. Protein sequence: CSVELAGRDEQFF.